These 21 T cell receptor beta chains were all obtained from the same sample, sequenced in a study of T cell clonotyping in hematopoietic cell transplantation. Produced via immunoSEQ multiplex PCR; TCRdb's table is partial and in-frame only. Among thousands of clones listed, about 26% were seen once. Sequencing used peripheral blood mononuclear cells, obtained 180 days after allogeneic stem cell transplant. Receptor source: a male patient aged 40-50 years who had an allogeneic stem cell transplant from an unrelated donor, so the T cells may come from the graft donor. Some clones in this sample may be carry-over from other donors' samples.

V gene TRBV30 combines with J gene TRBJ2-1, with TRBD2 identical over 13 bases. The trim removed 3 bases at V and 7 bases at J, leaving 3 bases unmatched. The CDR3 sequence is 14 residues long. CDR1 is GTSNPN and CDR2 is SVGIG in the germline V gene (reference sequence). This CDR3 is CAWRGLAGSNEQFF. CDR3 in DNA: TGTGCCTGGAGGGGACTAGCGGGGAGTAATGAGCAGTTCTTC. The full variable domain, completed using reference TRBV30 and TRBJ2-1, is SQTIHQWPATLVQPVGSPLSLECTVEGTSNPNLYWYRQAAGRGLQLLFYSVGIGQISSEVPQNLSASRPQDRQFILSSKKLLLSDSGFYLCAWRGLAGSNEQFFGPGTRLTVL.

This clone was counted only a few times. The genes are TRBV6-5 and TRBJ2-1; the D call may be TRBD1 or TRBD2 (5 bases each). V shed 9 bases and J shed 4 bases, with 13 bases lying between them. This CDR3 region has 13 residues. CDR1 and CDR2 (germline): MNHEY, SVGAGI. The CDR3 loop is CASRRDGYNEQFF. The CDR3 nucleotides read TGTGCCAGTCGCCGGGACGGTTACAATGAGCAGTTCTTC.

This clone was seen more than once but under ten times. The chain combines TRBV30 with TRBJ1-3; 8 nucleotides align to TRBD1. Per germline, CDR1 GTSNPN and CDR2 SVGIG (reference sequence). With 5 bases clipped from V and 0 bases from J, the junction kept 3 bases outside the gene matches. This CDR3 spans 14 amino acids. CDR3 DNA sequence: TGTGCCTGGGCAGGGGGCGCCTCTGGAAACACCATATATTTT. It specifies CAWAGGASGNTIYF. Supplemented by reference TRBV30 and TRBJ1-3, the full variable domain reads SQTIHQWPATLVQPVGSPLSLECTVEGTSNPNLYWYRQAAGRGLQLLFYSVGIGQISSEVPQNLSASRPQDRQFILSSKKLLLSDSGFYLCAWAGGASGNTIYFGEGSWLTVV.

This clone was observed a handful of times. The chain links TRBV19 to TRBJ1-2; D is unclear. The V end was cut by 5 bases, the J end by 8 bases, with 12 bases between. Germline V lookup: CDR1 LNHDA, CDR2 SQIVND (reference sequence). The CDR3 extends over 12 amino acids. CDR3 bases: TGTGCCAGTAGTGGGGTCCGCTCGGGCTACACCTTC. Protein: CASSGVRSGYTF.

DNA for the CDR3: TGTGCCAGCCCGGGACCGCTTTACGAGCAGTACTTC. Its translation: CASPGPLYEQYF. This chain connects TRBV6-1 to TRBJ2-7; perhaps D is TRBD1 or TRBD2 (5 bases each). Germline CDR1 MNHNS, CDR2 SASEGT. Trimming removed 8 bases from V and 4 bases from J, with 12 bases in between. The CDR3 totals 12 residues.

This clone was recorded a few times. The chain uses TRBV7-8 and TRBJ1-1; D not certain. V lost 1 base to trimming and J lost 0 bases, with 6 bases between them. Germline CDR1 and CDR2: SGHVS and FQNEAQ. The CDR3 sequence is 14 residues long. CDR3 DNA sequence: TGTGCCAGCAGCTTAGAGGCCCTGAACACTGAAGCTTTCTTT. Translating gives CASSLEALNTEAFF.

In this sample, this clone turned up a few times. The chain recombines TRBV9 with TRBJ2-3; D not resolved. V was pared by 5 bases and J by 2 bases, with 6 bases between. The CDR3 has 12 amino acids. CDR1 and CDR2 (germline): SGDLS, YYNGEE. The CDR3 sequence is CASSPNTDTQYF. The CDR3 DNA reads TGTGCCAGCAGTCCAAACACAGATACGCAGTATTTT.

J is TRBJ1-2 and V is TRBV5-6; D may be TRBD1 (5 bases). The V end was cut by 4 bases, the J end by 8 bases, with 12 bases between. The CDR3 extends over 12 amino acids. From germline, CDR1 is SGHDT and CDR2 YYEEEE. CDR3: CASSAGFSGYTF. The CDR3 DNA is TGTGCCAGCAGCGCAGGGTTCTCGGGCTACACCTTC.

The J gene is TRBJ2-7, the V gene TRBV30; the D gene could be TRBD1 or TRBD2 (5 bases each). Germline CDR1 and CDR2: GTSNPN and SVGIG (reference sequence). With 1 base removed from V and 2 bases from J, the gap between germline ends came to 15 bases. The CDR3 has 15 amino acids. The CDR3 DNA reads TGTGCCTGGAGTGCCGGGACCACTCAGGCCTACGAGCAGTACTTC. It is translated as CAWSAGTTQAYEQYF.

The rearrangement uses TRBV30 and TRBJ1-6; D gene unclear. Germline CDR1 reads GTSNPN; CDR2 reads SVGIG (reference sequence). This CDR3 is built from 14 residues. V was trimmed by 3 bases and J by 7 bases, leaving 13 bases between them. The CDR3 DNA reads TGTGCCTGGAGACCAGATCTTGTAAATTCACCCCTCCACTTT. Its protein is CAWRPDLVNSPLHF.

The chain employs TRBV27 and TRBJ2-7; tentative D call: TRBD2 (5 bases). Trimming cost V 7 bases and J 6 bases, with 10 bases left between them. The CDR3 covers 11 residues. From germline, CDR1 is MNHEY and CDR2 SMNVEV (reference sequence). Here the CDR3 reads CASTGRGEQYF. CDR3 DNA sequence: TGTGCCAGCACAGGACGGGGCGAGCAGTACTTC.

This rearrangement joins TRBV30 to TRBJ2-1; a weak D match, TRBD2 (5 bases). The CDR3 spans 14 residues. Trimming took off 3 bases at V and 4 bases at J, with 13 bases between the two ends. Germline-derived CDR1 and CDR2 are GTSNPN and SVGIG (reference sequence). The CDR3 here is CAWSTRGGYNEQFF. Written as DNA, the CDR3 is TGTGCCTGGAGCACCCGAGGAGGTTACAATGAGCAGTTCTTC.

The rearrangement links TRBV7-6 to TRBJ1-4; D gene unclear. The CDR3 runs 12 residues. V dropped 5 bases and J dropped 8 bases, with 9 bases sitting between them. CDR1 is SGHVS and CDR2 is FNYEAQ in the germline V gene. CDR3 sequence reads: CASSIDSEKLFF. The CDR3 bases are TGTGCCAGCAGCATTGACTCGGAAAAACTGTTTTTT. Based on the CDR3 plus reference TRBV7-6 and TRBJ1-4, the full variable domain is GAGVSQSPRYKVTKRGQDVALRCDPISGHVSLYWYRQALGQGPEFLTYFNYEAQQDKSGLPNDRFSAERPEGSISTLTIQRTEQRDSAMYRCASSIDSEKLFFGSGTQLSVL.

This clone appeared a few times. V gene TRBV9 combines with J gene TRBJ2-2, with 12 bases matching TRBD1. V trimming: 2 bases; J trimming: 3 bases; junction bases outside the gene matches: 5. The V gene's germline CDR1 is SGDLS and CDR2 YYNGEE. CDR3 size: 17 residues. CDR3 protein: CASSVGGQGAHTGELFF. Here the CDR3 DNA reads TGTGCCAGCAGCGTGGGGGGACAGGGGGCGCACACCGGGGAGCTGTTTTTT.

The chain combines TRBV30 with TRBJ1-1; D remains ambiguous. The CDR3 length is 13 residues. Germline V gene lookup returns CDR1 GTSNPN and CDR2 SVGIG (reference sequence). Trimming stripped 1 base from V and 7 bases from J, with 13 bases between. Here the CDR3 DNA reads TGTGCCTGGAGTGGATCGGGATTTGGTGAAGCTTTCTTT. Amino acids: CAWSGSGFGEAFF.

Only a few counts were recorded for this clone. CDR3 protein: CAWSVGLRETQYF. The CDR3 coding sequence is TGTGCCTGGAGTGTTGGCCTTCGAGAGACCCAGTACTTC. The genes are TRBV30 and TRBJ2-5; no reliable D call. V shed 0 bases and J shed 4 bases, with 9 bases lying between them. This CDR3 has 13 residues. The germline gives CDR1 GTSNPN, CDR2 SVGIG (reference sequence).

This clone was recorded only once. It is likely a read error, because the conserved phenylalanine at the end of the CDR3 is missing. The V and J genes are TRBV7-2 and TRBJ2-7; D is unresolved. The V and J ends lost 3 bases and 3 bases respectively, with 12 bases between them. Germline V lookup: CDR1 SGHTA, CDR2 FQGNSA. The CDR3 runs 14 residues. CDR3 amino acids: CASSFRAVGYEQYL. The DNA for the CDR3 is TGTGCCAGCAGCTTCCGGGCGGTGGGCTACGAGCAGTACCTC.

The table lists this clone with a few counts. The chain is built from TRBV7-8 and TRBJ2-1; no firm D call. Germline assignment: CDR1 SGHVS and CDR2 FQNEAQ. V lost 5 bases and J 4 bases, leaving 9 bases between the germline ends. The CDR3 is 13 amino acids. The CDR3: CASSGRSYNEQFF. CDR3 nucleotides: TGTGCCAGCAGCGGACGGTCGTACAATGAGCAGTTCTTC.

V and J are TRBV4-2 and TRBJ2-7; 12 bases agree with TRBD2. The CDR3 sequence is 19 residues long. V lost 0 bases to trimming and J lost 6 bases; unmatched junction nucleotides: 15. The germline CDR1 and CDR2 sequences are LGHNA and YNFKEQ. The CDR3 DNA sequence: TGTGCCAGCAGCCAAGATGAGGGGAGCGGACTAGCGGGACTAGGCGAGCAGTACTTC. This translates into CASSQDEGSGLAGLGEQYF.

This clone turned up a few times. CDR3 sequence reads: CAWSDRGAGPYEQYF. CDR3 coding DNA: TGTGCCTGGAGTGACCGGGGAGCGGGCCCTTACGAGCAGTACTTC. This sequence joins TRBV30 and TRBJ2-5; the D gene is possibly TRBD2 (6 bases). Judging by the DNA end, TRBJ2-7 fits better; the J call may be wrong. The CDR3 is 15 residues long. The germline V gene encodes CDR1 GTSNPN and CDR2 SVGIG (reference sequence).

The V gene is TRBV30, the J gene TRBJ2-7; TRBD1 matches at 10 bases. Germline-derived CDR1 and CDR2 are GTSNPN and SVGIG (reference sequence). J gave up 5 bases and V 5 bases, and 6 bases lay outside the gene matches. This CDR3 region has 13 residues. The CDR3 reads CAWEPGTGDEQYF. The CDR3 region has the DNA TGTGCCTGGGAGCCCGGGACAGGGGACGAGCAGTACTTC.